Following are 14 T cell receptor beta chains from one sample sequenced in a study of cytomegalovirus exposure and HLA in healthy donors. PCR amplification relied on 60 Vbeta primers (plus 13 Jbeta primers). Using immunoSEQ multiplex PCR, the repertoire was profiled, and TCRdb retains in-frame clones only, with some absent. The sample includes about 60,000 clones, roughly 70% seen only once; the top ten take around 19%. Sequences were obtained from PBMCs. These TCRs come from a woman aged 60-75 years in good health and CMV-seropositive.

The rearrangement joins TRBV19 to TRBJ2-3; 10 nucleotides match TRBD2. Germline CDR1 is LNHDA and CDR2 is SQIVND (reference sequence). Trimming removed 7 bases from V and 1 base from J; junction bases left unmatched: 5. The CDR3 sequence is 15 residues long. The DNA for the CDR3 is TGTGCCAGTAAAACTAGCGGGGTGGGCACAGATACGCAGTATTTT. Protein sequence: CASKTSGVGTDTQYF.

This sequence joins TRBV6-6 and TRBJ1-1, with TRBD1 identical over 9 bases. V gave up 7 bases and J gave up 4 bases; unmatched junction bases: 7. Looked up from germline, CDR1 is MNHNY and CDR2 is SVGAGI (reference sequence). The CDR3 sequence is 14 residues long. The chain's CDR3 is CASIFGTGSTEAFF. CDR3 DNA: TGTGCCAGCATTTTCGGGACAGGGAGCACTGAAGCTTTCTTT.

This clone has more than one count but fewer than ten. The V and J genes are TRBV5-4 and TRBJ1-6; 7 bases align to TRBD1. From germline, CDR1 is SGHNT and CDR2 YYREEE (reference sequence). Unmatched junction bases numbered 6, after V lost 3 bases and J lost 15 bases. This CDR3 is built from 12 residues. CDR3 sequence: CASSSTGALLHF. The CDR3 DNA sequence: TGTGCCAGCAGCTCTACAGGGGCCCTCCTCCACTTT. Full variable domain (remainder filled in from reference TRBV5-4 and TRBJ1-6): ETGVTQSPTHLIKTRGQQVTLRCSSQSGHNTVSWYQQALGQGPQFIFQYYREEENGRGNFPPRFSGLQFPNYSSELNVNALELDDSALYLCASSSTGALLHFGNGTRLTVT.

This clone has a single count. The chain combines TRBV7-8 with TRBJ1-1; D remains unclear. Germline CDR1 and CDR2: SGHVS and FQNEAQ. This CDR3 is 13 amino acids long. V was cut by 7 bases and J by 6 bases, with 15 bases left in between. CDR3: CASTPGREAEAFF. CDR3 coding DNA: TGTGCCAGCACCCCCGGTCGGGAAGCTGAAGCTTTCTTT.

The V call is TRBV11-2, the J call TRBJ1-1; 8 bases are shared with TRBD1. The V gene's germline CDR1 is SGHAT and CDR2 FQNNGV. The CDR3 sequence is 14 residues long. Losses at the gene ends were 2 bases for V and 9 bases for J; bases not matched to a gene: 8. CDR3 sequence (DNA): TGTGCCAGCAGCTTAATAGGGACAGGACGTAAAGCTTTCTTT. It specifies CASSLIGTGRKAFF.

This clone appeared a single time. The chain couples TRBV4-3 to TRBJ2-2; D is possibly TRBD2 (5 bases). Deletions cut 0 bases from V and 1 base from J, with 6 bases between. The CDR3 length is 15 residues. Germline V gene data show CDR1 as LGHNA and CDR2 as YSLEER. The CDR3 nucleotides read TGCGCCAGCAGCCAAGAAGAGGGGAACACCGGGGAGCTGTTTTTT. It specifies CASSQEEGNTGELFF.

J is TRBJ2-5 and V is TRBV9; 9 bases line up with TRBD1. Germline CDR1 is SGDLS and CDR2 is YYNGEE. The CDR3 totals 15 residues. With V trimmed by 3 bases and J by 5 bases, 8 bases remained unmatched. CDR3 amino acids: CASSAGQGGRETQYF. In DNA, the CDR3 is TGTGCCAGCAGCGCGGGACAGGGAGGACGGGAGACCCAGTACTTC.

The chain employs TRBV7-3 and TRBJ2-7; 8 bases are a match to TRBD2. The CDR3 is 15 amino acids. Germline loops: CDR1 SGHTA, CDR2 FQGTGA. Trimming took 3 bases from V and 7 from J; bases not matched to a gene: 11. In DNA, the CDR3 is TGTGCCAGCAGCTTGGTCCGGGGGGGACCCGGGGAGCAGTACTTC. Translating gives CASSLVRGGPGEQYF. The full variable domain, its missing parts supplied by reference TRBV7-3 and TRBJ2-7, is GAGVSQTPSNKVTEKGKYVELRCDPISGHTALYWYRQSLGQGPEFLIYFQGTGAADDSGLPNDRFFAVRPEGSVSTLKIQRTERGDSAVYLCASSLVRGGPGEQYFGPGTRLTVT.

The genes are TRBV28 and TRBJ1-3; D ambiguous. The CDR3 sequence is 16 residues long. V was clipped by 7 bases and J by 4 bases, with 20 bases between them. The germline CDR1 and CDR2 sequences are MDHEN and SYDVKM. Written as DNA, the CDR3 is TGTGCCAGCACCACTAGGGAGGTGACCTCAGGAAACACCATATATTTT. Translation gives CASTTREVTSGNTIYF.

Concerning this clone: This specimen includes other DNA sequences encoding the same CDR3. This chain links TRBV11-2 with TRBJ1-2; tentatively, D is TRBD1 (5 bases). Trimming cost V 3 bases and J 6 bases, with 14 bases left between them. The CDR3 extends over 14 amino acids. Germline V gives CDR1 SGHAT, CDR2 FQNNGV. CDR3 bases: TGTGCCAGCAGCTTGGGGCAGGGAATCAATGGCTACACCTTC. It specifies CASSLGQGINGYTF.

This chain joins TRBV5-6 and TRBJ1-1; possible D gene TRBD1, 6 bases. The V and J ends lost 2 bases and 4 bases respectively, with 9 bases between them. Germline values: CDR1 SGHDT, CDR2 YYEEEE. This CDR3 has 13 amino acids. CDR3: CASSLQGRTEAFF. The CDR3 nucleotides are TGTGCCAGCAGCTTACAGGGTCGCACTGAAGCTTTCTTT.

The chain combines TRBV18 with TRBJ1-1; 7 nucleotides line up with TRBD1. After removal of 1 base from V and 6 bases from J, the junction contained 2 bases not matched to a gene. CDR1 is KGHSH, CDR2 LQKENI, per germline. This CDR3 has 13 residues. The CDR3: CASSPQGASEAFF. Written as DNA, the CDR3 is TGTGCCAGCTCACCACAGGGGGCCTCTGAAGCTTTCTTT.

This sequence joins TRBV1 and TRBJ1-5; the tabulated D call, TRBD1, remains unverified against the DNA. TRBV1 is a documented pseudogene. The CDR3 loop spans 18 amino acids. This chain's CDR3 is CTSSQALGTGDGGQPQHF. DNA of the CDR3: TGCACCAGCAGCCAAGCCCTCGGGACAGGGGATGGTGGTCAGCCCCAGCATTTT.

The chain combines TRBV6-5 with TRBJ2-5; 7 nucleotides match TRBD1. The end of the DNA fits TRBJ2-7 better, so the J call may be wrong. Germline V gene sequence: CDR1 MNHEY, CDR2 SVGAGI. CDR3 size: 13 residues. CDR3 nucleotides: TGTGCCAGCAGTAGGGGGCCCGCCTACGAGCAGTACTTC. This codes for CASSRGPAYEQYF.